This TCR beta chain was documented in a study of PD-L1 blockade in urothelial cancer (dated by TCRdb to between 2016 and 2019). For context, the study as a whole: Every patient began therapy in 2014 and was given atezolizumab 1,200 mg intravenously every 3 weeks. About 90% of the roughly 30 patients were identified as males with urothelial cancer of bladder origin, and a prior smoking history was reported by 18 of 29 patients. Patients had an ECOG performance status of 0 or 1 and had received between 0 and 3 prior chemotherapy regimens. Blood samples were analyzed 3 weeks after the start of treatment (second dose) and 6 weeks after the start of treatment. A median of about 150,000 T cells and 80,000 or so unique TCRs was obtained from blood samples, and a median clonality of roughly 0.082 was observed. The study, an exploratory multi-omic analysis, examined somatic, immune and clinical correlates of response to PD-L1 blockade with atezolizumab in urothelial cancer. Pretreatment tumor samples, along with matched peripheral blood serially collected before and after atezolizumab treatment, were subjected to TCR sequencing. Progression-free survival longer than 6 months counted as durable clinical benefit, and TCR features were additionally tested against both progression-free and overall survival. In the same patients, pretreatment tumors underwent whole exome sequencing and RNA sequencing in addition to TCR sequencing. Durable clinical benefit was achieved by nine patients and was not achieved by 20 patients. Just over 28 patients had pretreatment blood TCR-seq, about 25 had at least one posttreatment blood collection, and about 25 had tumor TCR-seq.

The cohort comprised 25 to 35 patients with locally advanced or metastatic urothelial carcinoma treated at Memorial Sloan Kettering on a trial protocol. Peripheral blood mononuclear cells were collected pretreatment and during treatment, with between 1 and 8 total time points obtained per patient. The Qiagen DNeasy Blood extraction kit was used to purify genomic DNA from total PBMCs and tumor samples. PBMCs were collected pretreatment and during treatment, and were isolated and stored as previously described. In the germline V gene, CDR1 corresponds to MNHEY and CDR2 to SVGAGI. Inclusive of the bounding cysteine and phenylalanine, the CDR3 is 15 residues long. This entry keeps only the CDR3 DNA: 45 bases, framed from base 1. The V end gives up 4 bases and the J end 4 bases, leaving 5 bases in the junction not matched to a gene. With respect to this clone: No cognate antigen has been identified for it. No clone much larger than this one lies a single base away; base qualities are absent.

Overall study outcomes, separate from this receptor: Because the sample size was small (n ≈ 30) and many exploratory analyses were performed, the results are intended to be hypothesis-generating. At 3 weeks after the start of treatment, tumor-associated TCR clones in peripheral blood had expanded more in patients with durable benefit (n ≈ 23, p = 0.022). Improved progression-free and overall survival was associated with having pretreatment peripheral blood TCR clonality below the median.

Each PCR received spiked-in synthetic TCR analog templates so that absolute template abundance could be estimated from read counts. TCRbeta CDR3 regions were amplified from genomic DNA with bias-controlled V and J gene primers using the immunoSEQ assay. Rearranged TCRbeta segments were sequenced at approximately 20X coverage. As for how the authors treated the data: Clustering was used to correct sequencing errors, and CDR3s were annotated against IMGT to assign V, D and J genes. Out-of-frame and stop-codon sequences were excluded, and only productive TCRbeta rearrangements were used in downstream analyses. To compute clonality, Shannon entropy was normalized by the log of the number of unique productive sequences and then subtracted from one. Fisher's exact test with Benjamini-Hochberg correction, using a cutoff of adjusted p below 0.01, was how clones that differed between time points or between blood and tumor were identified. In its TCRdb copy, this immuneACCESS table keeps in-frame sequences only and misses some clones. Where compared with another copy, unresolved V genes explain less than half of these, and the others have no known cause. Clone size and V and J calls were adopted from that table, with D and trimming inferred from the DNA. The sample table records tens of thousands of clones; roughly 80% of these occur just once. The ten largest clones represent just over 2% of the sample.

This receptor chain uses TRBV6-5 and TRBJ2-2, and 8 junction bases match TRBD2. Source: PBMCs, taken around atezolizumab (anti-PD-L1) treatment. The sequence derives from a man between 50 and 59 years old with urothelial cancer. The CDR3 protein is CASSSSGGVTGELFF. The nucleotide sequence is TGTGCCAGCAGTTCGAGCGGGGGAGTCACCGGGGAGCTGTTTTTT.